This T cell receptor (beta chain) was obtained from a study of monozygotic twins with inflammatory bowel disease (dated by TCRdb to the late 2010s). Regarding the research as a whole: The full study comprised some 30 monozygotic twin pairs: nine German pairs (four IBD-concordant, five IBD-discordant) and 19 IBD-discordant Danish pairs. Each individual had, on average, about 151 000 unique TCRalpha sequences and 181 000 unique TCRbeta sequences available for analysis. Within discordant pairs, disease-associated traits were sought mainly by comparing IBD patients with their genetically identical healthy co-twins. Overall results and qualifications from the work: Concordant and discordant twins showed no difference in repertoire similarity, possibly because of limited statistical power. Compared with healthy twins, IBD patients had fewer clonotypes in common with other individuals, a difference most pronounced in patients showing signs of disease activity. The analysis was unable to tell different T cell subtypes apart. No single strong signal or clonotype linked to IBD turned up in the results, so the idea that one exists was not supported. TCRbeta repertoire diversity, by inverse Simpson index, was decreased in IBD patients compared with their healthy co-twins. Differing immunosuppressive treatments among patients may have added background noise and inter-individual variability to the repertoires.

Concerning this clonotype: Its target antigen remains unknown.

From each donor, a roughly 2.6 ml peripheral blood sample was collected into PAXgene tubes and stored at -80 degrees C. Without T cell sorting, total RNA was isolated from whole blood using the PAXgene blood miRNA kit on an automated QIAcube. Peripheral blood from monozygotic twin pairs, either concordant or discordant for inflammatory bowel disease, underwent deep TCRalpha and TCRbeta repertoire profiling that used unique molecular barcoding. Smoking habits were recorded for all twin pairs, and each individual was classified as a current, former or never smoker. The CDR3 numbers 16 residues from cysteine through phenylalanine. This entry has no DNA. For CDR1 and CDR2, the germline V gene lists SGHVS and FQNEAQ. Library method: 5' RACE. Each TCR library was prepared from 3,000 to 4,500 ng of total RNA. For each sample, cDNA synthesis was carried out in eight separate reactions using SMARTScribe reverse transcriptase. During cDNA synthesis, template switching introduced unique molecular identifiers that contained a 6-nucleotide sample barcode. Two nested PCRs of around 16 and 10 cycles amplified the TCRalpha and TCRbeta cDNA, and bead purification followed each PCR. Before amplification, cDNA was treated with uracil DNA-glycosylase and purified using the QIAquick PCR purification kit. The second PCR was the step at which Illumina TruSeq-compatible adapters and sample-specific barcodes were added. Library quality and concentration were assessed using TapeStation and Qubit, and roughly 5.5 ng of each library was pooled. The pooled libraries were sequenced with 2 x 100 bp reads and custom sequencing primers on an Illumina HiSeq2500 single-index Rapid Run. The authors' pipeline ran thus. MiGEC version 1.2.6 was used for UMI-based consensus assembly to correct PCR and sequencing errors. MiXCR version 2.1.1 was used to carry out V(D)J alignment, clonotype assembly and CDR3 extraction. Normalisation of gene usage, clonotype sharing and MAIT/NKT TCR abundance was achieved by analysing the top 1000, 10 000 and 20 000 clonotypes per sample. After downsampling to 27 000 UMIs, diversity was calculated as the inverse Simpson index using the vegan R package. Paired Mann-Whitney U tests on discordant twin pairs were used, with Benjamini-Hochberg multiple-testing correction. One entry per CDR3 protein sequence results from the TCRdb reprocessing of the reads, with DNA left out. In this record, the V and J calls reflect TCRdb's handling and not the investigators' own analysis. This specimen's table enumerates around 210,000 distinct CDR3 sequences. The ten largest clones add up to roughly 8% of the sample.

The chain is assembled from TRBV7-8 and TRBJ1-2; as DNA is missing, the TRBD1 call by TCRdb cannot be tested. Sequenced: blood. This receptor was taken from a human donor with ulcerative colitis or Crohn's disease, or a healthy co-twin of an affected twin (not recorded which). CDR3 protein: CASSLATGPGVYGYTF.